A single sample is the source of the 27 T cell receptor beta chains below, sequenced in a study of T-cell memory formation after mild COVID-19. Each CDR3 protein is one row after TCRdb ran MiXCR on the 5' RACE reads. The data contain just under 550,000 distinct CDR3 sequences, roughly 20% of them singletons. Sequencing was performed on PBMCs or a T cell subset sorted from them (not recorded which). The receptors come from an adult woman who had mild COVID-19 (a few samples of this study predate the infection). Cell type and time point are not known.

The CDR3: CASSSRERNNEQFF. The CDR3 DNA reads as TGTGCCAGCAGCTCCAGGGAGAGGAACAATGAGCAGTTCTTC. This sequence joins TRBV7-8 and TRBJ2-1; TRBD1 or TRBD2 may be the D gene (5 bases each). CDR1 SGHVS and CDR2 FQNEAQ come from the germline V gene. The length of the CDR3 is 14 residues. Trimming shortened V by 4 bases and J by 5 bases, and 12 bases separated the two germline ends.

The V and J genes are TRBV29-1 and TRBJ2-2, with D perhaps being TRBD1 or TRBD2 (6 bases each). From germline, CDR1 is SQVTM and CDR2 ANQGSEA. Trimming left V 5 bases short and J 5 bases short, with 18 bases between. The CDR3 is made up of 15 amino acids. This CDR3 is CSVSIGGSRTGELFF. In DNA form, the CDR3 reads TGCAGCGTTTCAATAGGGGGGAGTCGGACCGGGGAGCTGTTTTTT.

The J gene is TRBJ2-2, the V gene TRBV2; D is unclear. Germline V lookup: CDR1 SNHLY, CDR2 FYNNEI. V gave up 10 bases and J gave up 1 base, with 10 bases separating them. The CDR3 totals 13 residues. As DNA, the CDR3 is TGTGCCACTAGGACGGAGAACACCGGGGAGCTGTTTTTT. Its translation is CATRTENTGELFF. The complete variable domain, with remaining parts taken from reference TRBV2 and TRBJ2-2, reads EPEVTQTPSHQVTQMGQEVILRCVPISNHLYFYWYRQILGQKVEFLVSFYNNEISEKSEIFDDQFSVERPDGSNFTLKIRSTKLEDSAMYFCATRTENTGELFFGEGSRLTVL.

This clonotype was observed a few times. V is TRBV9 and J is TRBJ2-7, with 10 bases aligning to TRBD2. The CDR3 is made up of 16 amino acids. The V gene's germline CDR1 is SGDLS and CDR2 YYNGEE. With V trimmed by 3 bases and J by 4 bases, 10 bases remained unmatched. Here the CDR3 reads CASSADLAGAVYEQYF. The CDR3 coding sequence is TGTGCCAGCAGCGCCGATCTAGCGGGAGCGGTTTACGAGCAGTACTTC.

This clonotype was seen many times. The V and J genes are TRBV20-1 and TRBJ2-1, with 10 positions matching TRBD2. Germline lookup yields CDR1 DFQATT and CDR2 SNEGSKA (reference sequence). The CDR3 has 14 amino acids. J lost 6 bases, V lost 5 bases, and 7 bases had no gene match. CDR3: CSAPTSGMPNEQFF. CDR3 nucleotides: TGCAGTGCTCCAACTAGCGGGATGCCCAATGAGCAGTTCTTC.

This clonotype was observed a handful of times. This chain uses TRBV6-5 with TRBJ1-2; D is uncertain. The CDR3 has 11 amino acids. Trimming removed 5 bases from V and 8 bases from J, with 9 bases in between. Germline V lookup: CDR1 MNHEY, CDR2 SVGAGI. The CDR3 nucleotides are TGTGCCAGCAGTGGGCGGCGGGGCTACACCTTC. Translated: CASSGRRGYTF.

This clonotype was recorded a few times. This chain joins TRBV11-2 and TRBJ2-7, with TRBD1 as a possible D gene (6 bases). Trimming shortened V by 5 bases and J by 0 bases, and 20 bases separated the two germline ends. The CDR3 sequence is 17 residues long. Germline lookup yields CDR1 SGHAT and CDR2 FQNNGV. The CDR3 DNA is TGTGCCAGCAGCCATGCTCCGATGGGACATAGCTCCTACGAGCAGTACTTC. This sequence encodes CASSHAPMGHSSYEQYF.

The V and J genes are TRBV5-1 and TRBJ2-1; TRBD2 matches 14 bases. Germline V lookup: CDR1 SGHRS, CDR2 YFSETQ. The V segment lost 2 bases and the J segment 8 bases; nucleotides outside the gene matches: 3. This CDR3 is built from 15 residues. The chain's CDR3 is CASSLRLAGGHEQFF. The CDR3 DNA reads as TGCGCCAGCAGCTTACGACTAGCGGGGGGGCATGAGCAGTTCTTC.

The chain has TRBV12-3 or TRBV12-4 and TRBJ1-1; unclear D gene. The CDR3 loop spans 14 amino acids. V was clipped by 5 bases and J by 1 base, with 11 bases between them. CDR3 in DNA: TGTGCCAGCAGTGGAGGATGGCGGAACACTGAAGCTTTCTTT. It translates to CASSGGWRNTEAFF.

The chain is built from TRBV19 and TRBJ2-7; TRBD1 might be the D (6 bases). The CDR3 has 14 residues. V gave up 8 bases and J gave up 5 bases, with 19 bases separating them. Germline V CDR1 and CDR2: LNHDA, SQIVND (reference sequence). Here the CDR3 DNA reads TGTGCCAGTTCCGCCCTAGGCAGGGGTAACGAGCAGTACTTC. Translation gives CASSALGRGNEQYF.

J is TRBJ1-2 and V is TRBV29-1, with D unresolved. The CDR3 runs 11 residues. V was shortened by 4 bases and J by 2 bases, with 5 bases between the two germline ends. CDR1 and CDR2 from the germline V gene are SQVTM and ANQGSEA. The CDR3 coding sequence is TGCAGCGTTGCCACCAACTATGGCTACACCTTC. Encoded protein: CSVATNYGYTF.

Only a few counts were recorded for this clonotype. The rearrangement links TRBV7-9 to TRBJ2-7; D is possibly TRBD2 (5 bases). The CDR3 spans 14 residues. Trimming removed 4 bases at V and 2 bases at J, with 12 bases between. CDR1 is SEHNR, CDR2 FQNEAQ, per germline (reference sequence). CDR3 sequence (DNA): TGTGCCAGCAGCTCCCGTGGGAGTGCCTACGAGCAGTACTTC. Protein: CASSSRGSAYEQYF.

This clonotype was picked up a small number of times. The gene calls are TRBV5-1 and TRBJ2-7; possibly TRBD2 for D (6 bases). V dropped 5 bases and J dropped 5 bases, with 14 bases sitting between them. This CDR3 region has 13 residues. Germline CDR1 reads SGHRS; CDR2 reads YFSETQ. The CDR3 DNA reads as TGCGCCAGCAGGCGGGGACCTAACGACGAGCAGTACTTC. Translation gives CASRRGPNDEQYF. Looking up the rest from reference TRBV5-1 and TRBJ2-7 gives the full variable domain: KAGVTQTPRYLIKTRGQQVTLSCSPISGHRSVSWYQQTPGQGLQFLFEYFSETQRNKGNFPGRFSGRQFSNSRSEMNVSTLELGDSALYLCASRRGPNDEQYFGPGTRLTVT.

This clonotype was seen a few times. The V and J genes are TRBV27 and TRBJ2-1; possibly TRBD1 or TRBD2 for D (5 bases each). Trimming removed 8 bases from V and 8 bases from J, with 19 bases in between. The CDR3 is 14 residues long. Germline CDR1 is MNHEY and CDR2 is SMNVEV (reference sequence). CDR3 coding DNA: TGTGCCAGCCATCTCAGGGAGCGTTGGTATGAGCAGTTCTTC. As protein: CASHLRERWYEQFF.

This chain links TRBV6-5 with TRBJ1-2; perhaps TRBD1 as D (5 bases). The CDR3 consists of 14 residues. CDR1 and CDR2 (germline): MNHEY, SVGAGI. The ends were cut back, 2 bases at V and 7 bases at J, with 14 bases in the middle. The CDR3 DNA reads as TGTGCCAGCAGTTACGGGAGGGGATCTTCTGGCTACACCTTC. Protein: CASSYGRGSSGYTF.

The J gene is TRBJ2-7, the V gene TRBV12-3 or TRBV12-4; 7 nucleotides line up with TRBD1. J gave up 0 bases and V 6 bases, and 8 bases lay outside the gene matches. The CDR3 extends over 15 amino acids. The CDR3 here is CASSETGAGSYEQYF. CDR3 DNA sequence: TGTGCCAGCAGCGAAACAGGGGCGGGCTCCTACGAGCAGTACTTC.

This clonotype was observed a few times. The J gene is TRBJ2-5, the V gene TRBV20-1; D is possibly TRBD2 (6 bases). V was shortened by 6 bases and J by 4 bases, with 15 bases between the two germline ends. This CDR3 is 13 amino acids long. The germline V gene encodes CDR1 DFQATT and CDR2 SNEGSKA (reference sequence). This CDR3 is CSAKGAGLETQYF. The CDR3 nucleotides are TGCAGTGCCAAGGGAGCGGGCCTAGAGACCCAGTACTTC.

This clonotype was counted only a few times. The chain joins TRBV12-3 or TRBV12-4 to TRBJ2-1; TRBD2 aligns across 10 bases. CDR3 length: 15 amino acids. Trimming at V came to 6 bases and at J to 4 bases, leaving 6 bases not matched to a gene. As DNA, the CDR3 is TGTGCCAGCAGCCTTCTAGCGGGAGTATACAATGAGCAGTTCTTC. As protein: CASSLLAGVYNEQFF.

This clonotype was seen more than once but under ten times. The chain is built from TRBV12-3 or TRBV12-4 and TRBJ2-7; 7 bases are shared with TRBD1. The length of the CDR3 is 15 residues. J was trimmed by 0 bases and V by 8 bases; bases with no gene match: 10. The CDR3 sequence is CASGSRTGSSYEQYF. CDR3 DNA: TGTGCCAGCGGGTCGAGGACAGGTAGCTCCTACGAGCAGTACTTC.

The DNA of the CDR3 is TGTGCCTGGAGTGTGGACAGGGGTGCCTACGAGCAGTACTTC. Translating gives CAWSVDRGAYEQYF. This sequence joins TRBV30 and TRBJ2-7, with 9 bases identical to TRBD1. J gave up 2 bases and V 0 bases, and 2 bases lay outside the gene matches. Germline V gene sequence: CDR1 GTSNPN, CDR2 SVGIG (reference sequence). CDR3 length: 14 residues.

The J gene is TRBJ2-2, the V gene TRBV9, with 9 bases fitting TRBD2. This CDR3 comprises 16 residues. V trimming: 0 bases; J trimming: 6 bases; junction bases outside the gene matches: 6. Germline CDR1 SGDLS, CDR2 YYNGEE. CDR3 DNA: TGTGCCAGCAGCGTAGAACTAGCGGGCGTCTCCGGGGAGCTGTTTTTT. It translates to CASSVELAGVSGELFF.

In its sample, this clonotype was seen a few times. V and J are TRBV29-1 and TRBJ2-7; D ambiguous. This CDR3 is 12 amino acids long. Trimming cost V 5 bases and J 1 base, with 9 bases left between them. Germline V gene sequence: CDR1 SQVTM, CDR2 ANQGSEA. CDR3 nucleotide sequence: TGCAGCGTTCGACGGAATTCCTACGAGCAGTACTTC. Protein: CSVRRNSYEQYF.

This clonotype has only a few counts. V is TRBV7-2 and J is TRBJ2-2; 13 nucleotides agree with TRBD2. This CDR3 contains 17 residues. V shed 5 bases and J 0 bases; nucleotides not matched to a gene: 3. The germline CDR1 and CDR2 sequences are SGHTA and FQGNSA. This chain's CDR3 is CASSVLAGGTNTGELFF. In DNA, the CDR3 is TGTGCCAGCAGCGTACTAGCGGGGGGGACGAACACCGGGGAGCTGTTTTTT. The full variable domain, rest sourced from reference TRBV7-2 and TRBJ2-2, is GAGVSQSPSNKVTEKGKDVELRCDPISGHTALYWYRQSLGQGLEFLIYFQGNSAPDKSGLPSDRFSAERTGGSVSTLTIQRTQQEDSAVYLCASSVLAGGTNTGELFFGEGSRLTVL.

V is TRBV2 and J is TRBJ1-5; D uncertain. V dropped 7 bases and J dropped 1 base, with 8 bases sitting between them. Per the germline V gene, CDR1 is SNHLY and CDR2 is FYNNEI. The CDR3 is made up of 13 amino acids. The CDR3 coding sequence is TGTGCCAGCACTTTGGACAGCAATCAGCCCCAGCATTTT. Its translation: CASTLDSNQPQHF.

This clonotype was counted between two and nine times. The chain carries TRBV19 and TRBJ2-2, with D possibly being TRBD2 (5 bases). V lost 6 bases, J lost 2 bases, and 10 bases lay in between. There are 14 residues in the CDR3. Germline V CDR1 and CDR2: LNHDA, SQIVND (reference sequence). The CDR3 sequence is CASRIRGNTGELFF. CDR3 in DNA: TGTGCCAGTAGAATCCGGGGAAACACCGGGGAGCTGTTTTTT. The whole variable domain, remainder taken from reference TRBV19 and TRBJ2-2, is DGGITQSPKYLFRKEGQNVTLSCEQNLNHDAMYWYRQDPGQGLRLIYYSQIVNDFQKGDIAEGYSVSREKKESFPLTVTSAQKNPTAFYLCASRIRGNTGELFFGEGSRLTVL.

The CDR3 coding sequence is TGTGCCACCAGCAGGCAGCGGGATAACAATGAGCAGTTCTTC. It encodes CATSRQRDNNEQFF. The V call is TRBV15, the J call TRBJ2-1, with 7 nucleotides matching TRBD2. Germline V gives CDR1 LNHNV, CDR2 YYDKDF (reference sequence). CDR3 length: 14 amino acids. V dropped 3 bases and J dropped 5; count of bases not matched to a gene: 4.

This clonotype is deemed medium-sized. J is TRBJ1-5 and V is TRBV18; D is unresolved. This CDR3 spans 15 amino acids. Per the germline V gene, CDR1 is KGHSH and CDR2 is LQKENI. V was cut by 6 bases and J by 2 bases, with 14 bases left in between. CDR3 nucleotides: TGTGCCAGCTCGGTCAGTACAATCGGCAATCAGCCCCAGCATTTT. Its translation: CASSVSTIGNQPQHF.